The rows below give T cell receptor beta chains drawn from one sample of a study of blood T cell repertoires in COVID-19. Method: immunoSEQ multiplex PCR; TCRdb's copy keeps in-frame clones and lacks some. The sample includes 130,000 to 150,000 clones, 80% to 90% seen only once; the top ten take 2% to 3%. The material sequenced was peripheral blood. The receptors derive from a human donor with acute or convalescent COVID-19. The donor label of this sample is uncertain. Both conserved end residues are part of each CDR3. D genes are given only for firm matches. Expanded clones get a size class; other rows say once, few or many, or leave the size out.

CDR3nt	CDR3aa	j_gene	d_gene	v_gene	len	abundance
TGTGCCAGCAGTTTGCGTATTGGGGAGCTGTTTTTT	CASSLRIGELFF	TRBJ2-2	-	TRBV28	12	-
TGCAGTGCTAGTGGGGGGGGCAGGTCACCCCTCCACTTT	CSASGGGRSPLHF	TRBJ1-6	-	TRBV20-1	13	-
TGTGCCAGCAGCCCGGGACAGGGGTGGTACGAGCAGTACTTC	CASSPGQGWYEQYF	TRBJ2-7	TRBD1	TRBV6-5	14	once
TGCGCCAGCCGCCGGGGGGAAACCTACAATGAGCAGTTCTTC	CASRRGETYNEQFF	TRBJ2-1	TRBD2	TRBV5-1	14	-
TGTGCCACCAGTGGGGTGACTAGCGGGGCTACCTACAATGAGCAGTTCTTC	CATSGVTSGATYNEQFF	TRBJ2-1	TRBD2	TRBV24-1	17	-
TGTGCCAGCAGTGAAGCTCCAGCCGCGGCCATAAACATTCAGTACTTC	CASSEAPAAAINIQYF	TRBJ2-4	-	TRBV6-1	16	once
TGTGCCAGCAGGACCTCAAGCGGGGGGCCGGTTGAAGCTTTCTTT	CASRTSSGGPVEAFF	TRBJ1-1	-	TRBV7-2	15	few
TGTGCCAGCACCCGGGGAGGTGGCGCTGGAAACACCATATATTTT	CASTRGGGAGNTIYF	TRBJ1-3	-	TRBV6-5	15	-
TGTGCCAGCAGCCAAGTATTATTCTCGGGGACAGGGGTCTGGCCCTATAATTCACCCCTCCACTTT	CASSQVLFSGTGVWPYNSPLHF	TRBJ1-6	TRBD1	TRBV4-2	22	-
TGTGCCAGCTCACCACCGGACTATGGCAATGGCTACACCTTC	CASSPPDYGNGYTF	TRBJ1-2	-	TRBV18	14	-
TGTGCCAGCAGCGTACAAGGGGGTAATGAAAAACTGTTTTTT	CASSVQGGNEKLFF	TRBJ1-4	-	TRBV9	14	-
TGTGCCAGCAGTTACCCACGCGGAGGTGAGCAGTTCTTC	CASSYPRGGEQFF	TRBJ2-1	-	TRBV6-5	13	-
TGTGCCAGTAGCATCGACAGGGGTAGTTCTGGGGCCAACGTCCTGACTTTC	CASSIDRGSSGANVLTF	TRBJ2-6	TRBD1	TRBV19	17	-
TGTGCCACCCAGAGGACTGGGGCCAACGTCCTGACTTTC	CATQRTGANVLTF	TRBJ2-6	-	TRBV19	13	-
TGCGCCAGCAGCGCCACCGGGACAGGGAGTCCCTATGGCTACACCTTC	CASSATGTGSPYGYTF	TRBJ1-2	TRBD1	TRBV5-1	16	few
TGTGCCAGCAGCCGCGGGGAGTCCGGAAACACCATATATTTT	CASSRGESGNTIYF	TRBJ1-3	-	TRBV5-4	14	-
TGTGCCAGCAGCCAGGGGGCGCGTGGAAACACCATATATTTT	CASSQGARGNTIYF	TRBJ1-3	TRBD1	TRBV27	14	once
TGTGCCAGCAGCGGACAGAGAAACACCGGGGAGCTGTTTTTT	CASSGQRNTGELFF	TRBJ2-2	-	TRBV2	14	once
TGTGCCGCACGGGTGTCTAATGAAAAACTGTTTTTT	CAARVSNEKLFF	TRBJ1-4	-	TRBV6-5	12	-
TGTGCCAGCAGCCAGGGACTAGCGGGGGTTACCGGGGAGCTGTTTTTT	CASSQGLAGVTGELFF	TRBJ2-2	TRBD2	TRBV7-3	16	-
TGTGCCAGCAGTAGAGAGCGTTCGGGAAAACTGTTTTTT	CASSRERSGKLFF	TRBJ1-4	-	TRBV27	13	few
TGTGCCAGTAACCCGACAGGGATCGGGTCACCCCTCCACTTT	CASNPTGIGSPLHF	TRBJ1-6	TRBD1	TRBV19	14	-
TGCGCCAGCAGCCAAGCTTCAGGGAAAGCTAACTATGGCTACACCTTC	CASSQASGKANYGYTF	TRBJ1-2	-	TRBV4-1	16	-